The TCR beta chain described here comes from a study of cytomegalovirus exposure and HLA in healthy donors (dated by TCRdb to 2015 to 2018). Concerning the study at large: According to an earlier analysis of a few hundred of the donors, 200 million or so T cells yielded over 90 million unique TCR beta sequences and about 300 Gb of sequence data. Both class I and class II loci were covered by HLA typing, at four-digit resolution. Along with the approximately 650-subject first cohort, a separate validation cohort of over 90 different subjects was used. A later analysis re-analyzed previously published TCR beta repertoires from 600 to 850 donors and added high-resolution HLA genotyping to study TCR occurrence patterns. The genetic ancestry cluster associated with self-reported Caucasian donors included over 65% of the roughly 400 genotyped donors. Rather than drawing on any new phenotypic data, the later analysis identified candidate immune exposures from TCR beta sequences and the way those sequences occurred across donors. The T cell repertoires of 700 or so subjects were profiled by immunosequencing and related to cytomegalovirus serostatus. Every repertoire in the discovery cohort had been generated on one and the same sequencing platform. Because of strong linkage in the cohort, five DR-DQ haplotypes were treated as single units for association and clustering. On average, roughly 200,000 unique TCR beta nucleotide sequences were sequenced per donor among a few hundred genotyped donors of the cohort, with approximately 18% of those sequences being non-productive. To predict cytomegalovirus infection status, the study brought together high-throughput TCR immunosequencing, statistical association of individual TCRs with disease status, and machine learning. An earlier analysis of 587 of the donors used high-throughput TCR beta sequencing to judge whether each TCR beta V gene segment behaved as functional or pseudogenic. A later genetic analysis used genome-wide SNP genotypes for about 60% of the roughly 700 donors, treating that subset as a discovery cohort. Typing coverage varied by locus: about 620-640 donors for A, B, C, DRB1 and DQB1; 522 for DQA1; more than 600 for DPA1; more than 450 for DPB1. Donor age, sex, ethnicity and CMV serostatus were compiled alongside the repertoire data. The aim of the study was to test whether cataloging public T cell receptors could identify signatures of past pathogen exposure. Roughly 290 gigabases of sequencing data and 70 million to 100 million unique TCR sequences made up an early release that covered under 750 HLA-typed donors.

Receptor libraries were prepared by the immunoSEQ multiplex PCR assay. For the multiplex PCR, a mixture combining 60 forward primers for TCR Vbeta segments and 13 reverse primers for TCR Jbeta segments was used. The CDR3 region of rearranged TCR beta genes was amplified from genomic DNA with a multiplex PCR assay. Amplified TCR beta libraries were sequenced as 87-base-pair reads on the Illumina HiSeq System. The paper's processing steps were these. A later analysis tallied 80 million to 95 million unique TCR beta chains across the approximately 670 repertoires, and approximately 12 million of those chains were shared by two or more donors. Raw reads were error-corrected and collapsed into unique sequences with a nearest-neighbor algorithm that merged closely related sequences to remove PCR and sequencing errors. V, D and J gene segments were assigned by aligning CDR3 sequences to IMGT reference sequences. For a sequence to be retained, a match of at least six nucleotides to both a V gene segment and a J gene segment was required. Rearrangements were classified as productive when the CDR3 lacked stop codons and remained in frame with V and J, and all other rearrangements were classified as non-productive. CDR3 was defined according to IMGT convention as the region running from the second conserved V-encoded cysteine to the conserved J-encoded phenylalanine. The earlier analysis of 500 to 600 of the donors excluded sequences that lacked an unambiguous match to a single V gene segment. In an earlier analysis of 450 to 750 of the donors, a V segment was called functional when productive rearrangements were above 56.7%, and segregating when the standard deviation between donors exceeded 5%. To diagnose cytomegalovirus status from the catalog of TCR beta chain sequences, a statistical classification framework was built. In a later analysis, TCR nucleotide sequences were compared against IMGT/GENE-DB human TR gene sequences so that V and J genes could be assigned. Using the TCRdist pipeline, a later analysis assigned CDR3 sequences along with most-parsimonious VDJ recombination scenarios. A later analysis defined each TCR beta chain by its CDR3 amino acid sequence plus V-gene family, and excluded reads lacking a unique V-gene family. In a later analysis, fewer than 650 highly shared, low-generation-probability nucleotide sequences were removed to address suspected cross-contamination and a sequencing artifact. For each public chain, a later analysis derived a clonal expansion index from normalized ranks of inferred template counts within each repertoire. Generation probabilities in a later analysis came from a VDJ recombination model fitted to out-of-frame rearrangements, and those results were checked against IGoR. In a later analysis, TCR-TCR, TCR-HLA and TCR-CMV co-occurrence was scored with hypergeometric tests, and a repertoire-size bias correction was applied to TCR pairs. False discovery rates were estimated in a later analysis by permuting HLA or CMV assignments 20 times. In a later analysis, co-occurring TCRs were grouped using DBSCAN, and TCRdist sequence similarity was added for clustering within HLA-allele-positive subsets. Co-occurrence clustering excluded repertoires with fewer than 30,000 or more than 120,000 public chains, plus five with anomalous nucleotide sharing. Here the immuneACCESS table is served through TCRdb, limited to in-frame sequences with V and J called. Missing clones are a known gap in these copies; in checked studies unresolved V genes cover under half, and the rest lacks a known reason. The DNA gave D and trimming, while V, J and clone size come from that table. Present in this sample are 250,000 to 350,000 clones, about four fifths of which were seen just once. Jointly, the top ten make up roughly 0.31% of the sample.

Concerning this clone: The antigen this receptor binds is unknown. There are no base qualities to consult, and no much larger clone falls within one base.

Taken from cysteine to phenylalanine, the CDR3 has 16 residues. The retained sequence is limited to the CDR3, 48 bases, with the frame set at the first base. The germline V end is reduced by 3 bases and the J end by 1 base; junction bases left unmatched: 4. Looking up the germline V gene yields CDR1 MDHEN and CDR2 SYDVKM. The cohort comprised hundreds of healthy bone marrow donors. At the time of sampling, every cohort member was nominally healthy, though immune exposures that went unrecorded were likely present. The donor was CMV seronegative and was included in the group of over 300 seronegative cohort members. Every donor gave a peripheral blood sample, and the peripheral blood mononuclear cells from that sample were used for TCR beta sequencing. The Qiagen DNeasy Blood Extraction Kit was used to extract genomic DNA from the blood cell samples. Summary of the overall study and its limitations: According to a later analysis, parvovirus B19, influenza, CMV and Epstein-Barr virus appeared linked to several top co-occurrence clusters. Specific HLA alleles were associated with 16,951 TCR beta sequences at a false discovery rate of 0.05 in a later analysis. Because counts were too low, around 18 rarely observed V segments, including chromosome 9 orphons, were left out of the earlier analysis of some 600 of the donors. In a later genetic analysis, a missense DCLRE1C variant was associated with V-gene and J-gene trimming of TCR beta chains, and the association was replicated in an independent cohort. The cohort was sequenced for TCR beta chains only, and without alpha or paired-chain data the features that could be detected were limited. A later analysis found that HLA-associated TCR beta chains were more clonally expanded and had lower generation probabilities than equally common non-associated chains. An earlier analysis of some 590 of the donors showed that most TCR beta V segments appeared in productive rearrangements either about 90% or about 30% of the time, which broadly matched IMGT annotations. Because HLA typing was missing for some donors at each locus, association tests included only the typed subset. The study gave a list of over 150 TCR beta chains associated with cytomegalovirus. Linkage disequilibrium might explain the correlated functional status among segregating V segments, but an unknown experimental factor could not be ruled out. A further reported finding was that TCR beta sequences accurately predicted the HLA-A and HLA-B alleles for most subjects in the first cohort. According to a later analysis, TCR association rates differed among HLA loci, with DRB1 alleles showing the most associated TCRs and HLA-C alleles showing the fewest. When HLA alleles, especially DR and DQ, strongly co-occurred, attributing TCR associations to individual alleles was difficult. CMV serostatus was the only immune exposure information available for the cohort. The presence/absence analyses assumed that sequencing depth was roughly uniform across donors, and that assumption may not be true. A later genetic analysis reported fewer N-insertions in productive TCRs among donors in an Asian-associated ancestry cluster than the roughly 640-donor mean. The 87-base-pair reads could not distinguish some IMGT-functional V segments, including TRBV6-2 and TRBV6-3, so those segments were excluded. Most TCR sequences were observed very rarely across donors, whereas some public TCRs were present in many individuals. In vitro tests confirmed that three of the cytomegalovirus-associated TCR beta chains recognize cytomegalovirus antigens. Cytomegalovirus status was reported to be diagnosed by the classifier with high specificity and sensitivity in both the original and validation cohorts. The sequencing pipeline was judged likely to have produced a cluster of highly shared sequence variants as a technical artifact. According to a later analysis, most CMV-associated TCR beta chains appeared to be HLA-restricted, and the HLA associations seemed to be driven largely by CMV exposure. The authors suggested that the approach could potentially be extended to other disease states and immunological phenotypes.

The sequenced material came from PBMCs. The sequence was collected from a girl under 10 years old in good health and CMV-seronegative. The sequence joins TRBV28 to TRBJ2-1, and 9 junction bases match TRBD2. The CDR3 region: CASSFPAGGSYNEQFF. In nucleotide form, the sequence is TGTGCCAGCAGTTTCCCGGCGGGAGGGTCCTACAATGAGCAGTTCTTC.